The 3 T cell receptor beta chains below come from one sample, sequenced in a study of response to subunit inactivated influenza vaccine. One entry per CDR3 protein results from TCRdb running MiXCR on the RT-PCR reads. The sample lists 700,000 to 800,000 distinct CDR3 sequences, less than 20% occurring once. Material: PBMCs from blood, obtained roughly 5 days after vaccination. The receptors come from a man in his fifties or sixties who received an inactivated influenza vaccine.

The CDR3 DNA sequence: TGTGCCAGCAGCCCTGTGGGGAACACTGAAGCTTTCTTT. This gives the protein CASSPVGNTEAFF. This rearrangement joins TRBV7-6 to TRBJ1-1; no reliable D call. Looked up from germline, CDR1 is SGHVS and CDR2 is FNYEAQ. This CDR3 contains 13 residues. V was trimmed by 5 bases and J by 1 base, leaving 8 bases between them.

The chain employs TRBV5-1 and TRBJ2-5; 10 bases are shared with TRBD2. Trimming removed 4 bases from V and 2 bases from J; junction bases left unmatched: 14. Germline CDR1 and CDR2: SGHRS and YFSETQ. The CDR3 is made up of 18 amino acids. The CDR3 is CASSPGTLAGVNQETQYF. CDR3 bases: TGCGCCAGCAGCCCCGGTACCCTAGCGGGGGTGAATCAAGAGACCCAGTACTTC.

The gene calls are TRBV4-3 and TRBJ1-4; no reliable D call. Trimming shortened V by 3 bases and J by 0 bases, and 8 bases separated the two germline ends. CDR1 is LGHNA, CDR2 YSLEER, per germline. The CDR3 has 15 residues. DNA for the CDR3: TGCGCCAGCAGCCAGACCATTGCAACTAATGAAAAACTGTTTTTT. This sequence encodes CASSQTIATNEKLFF.